A selection of T cell receptor beta chains follows, all from one sample in a study of blood T cell repertoires in COVID-19. Only in-frame clones appear in the TCRdb table, and some are missing; sequencing was by immunoSEQ multiplex PCR. The table has some 200,000 clones, around 80% seen once. The sequenced sample was PBMCs or T cells enriched from blood (not recorded which). The receptor source for this set is a woman aged 40 to 50 with acute COVID-19. Each CDR3 is given with its conserved first and last residue. Fields, in order: J gene, CDR3 length, D gene, V gene, clone size, CDR3 protein, CDR3 DNA. The D gene is left open where the match is weak. A row's size may be missing; if present it is once, few, many or a size class.

TRBJ2-2	13	TRBD1	TRBV29-1	.	CSVGQGATGELFF	TGCAGCGTAGGACAGGGGGCTACCGGGGAGCTGTTTTTT
TRBJ1-4	15	.	TRBV7-9	.	CASSLNRATNEKLFF	TGTGCCAGCAGCTTAAACAGGGCTACTAATGAAAAACTGTTTTTT
TRBJ2-7	14	TRBD1	TRBV5-1	.	CASSTTGGSYEQYF	TGCGCCAGCAGCACTACAGGGGGCTCCTACGAGCAGTACTTC
TRBJ1-4	11	.	TRBV20-1	.	CSASTNEKLFF	TGCAGTGCCTCAACTAATGAAAAACTGTTTTTT
TRBJ1-1	12	.	TRBV12-3/TRBV12-4	.	CASSLYRSEAFF	TGTGCCAGCAGTTTATACAGGAGTGAAGCTTTCTTT
TRBJ1-6	13	TRBD1	TRBV19	.	CATRGTAHSPLHF	TGTGCCACTAGAGGGACAGCTCATTCACCCCTCCACTTT
TRBJ1-6	13	.	TRBV12-3/TRBV12-4	.	CASSLSQDSPLHF	TGTGCCAGCAGTCTGTCACAGGATTCACCCCTCCACTTT
TRBJ1-2	13	.	TRBV7-3	few	CASSLKGAYGYTF	TGTGCCAGCAGCTTAAAAGGGGCCTATGGCTACACCTTC
TRBJ2-2	14	.	TRBV27	.	CASSLRIGLGELFF	TGTGCCAGCAGTTTACGCATTGGTCTAGGGGAGCTGTTTTTT
TRBJ1-2	15	TRBD1	TRBV27	.	CASSLVGGSLDGYTF	TGTGCCAGCAGTTTAGTAGGGGGCTCGTTGGATGGCTACACCTTC
TRBJ2-3	16	TRBD1	TRBV5-1	.	CASSLEGQGHTDTQYF	TGCGCCAGCAGCTTGGAGGGACAGGGTCACACAGATACGCAGTATTTT
TRBJ1-4	12	TRBD1	TRBV2	.	CAIGTVHEKLFF	TGTGCCATAGGGACAGTCCATGAAAAACTGTTTTTT
TRBJ2-5	14	.	TRBV5-4	many	CASSFGREGKTQYF	TGTGCCAGCAGCTTTGGTCGGGAAGGAAAGACCCAGTACTTC
TRBJ2-1	17	TRBD2	TRBV18	.	CASSPLGTGLAGGPQFF	TGTGCCAGCTCACCACTGGGGACGGGACTAGCGGGGGGGCCGCAGTTCTTC